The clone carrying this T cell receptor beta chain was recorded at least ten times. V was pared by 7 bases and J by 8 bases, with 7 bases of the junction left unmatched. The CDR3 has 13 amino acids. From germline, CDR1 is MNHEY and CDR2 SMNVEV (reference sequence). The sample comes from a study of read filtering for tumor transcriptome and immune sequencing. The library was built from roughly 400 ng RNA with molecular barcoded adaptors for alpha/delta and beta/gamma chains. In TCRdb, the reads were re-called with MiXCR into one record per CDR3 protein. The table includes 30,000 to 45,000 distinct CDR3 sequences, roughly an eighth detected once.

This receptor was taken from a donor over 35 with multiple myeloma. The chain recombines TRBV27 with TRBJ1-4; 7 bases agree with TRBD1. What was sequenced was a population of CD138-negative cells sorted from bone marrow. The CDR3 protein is CASKRQGNEKLFF. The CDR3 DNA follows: TGTGCCAGCAAAAGACAGGGAAACGAAAAACTGTTTTTT.